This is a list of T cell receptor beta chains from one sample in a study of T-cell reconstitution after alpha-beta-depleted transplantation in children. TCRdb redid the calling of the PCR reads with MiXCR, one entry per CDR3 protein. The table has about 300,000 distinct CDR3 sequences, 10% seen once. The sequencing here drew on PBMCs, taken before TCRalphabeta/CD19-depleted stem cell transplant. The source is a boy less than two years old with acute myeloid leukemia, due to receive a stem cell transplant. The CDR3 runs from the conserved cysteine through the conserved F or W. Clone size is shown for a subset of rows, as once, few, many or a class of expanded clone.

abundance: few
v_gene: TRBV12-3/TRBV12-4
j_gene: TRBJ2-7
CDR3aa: CASRLTYEQYF

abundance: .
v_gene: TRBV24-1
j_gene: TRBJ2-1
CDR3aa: CATSDPGGSSYNEQFF

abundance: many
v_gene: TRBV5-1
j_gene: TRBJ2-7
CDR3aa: CASSLEASGSSYEQYF

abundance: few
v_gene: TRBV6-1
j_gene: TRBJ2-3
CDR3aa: CASGNGRWGDTQYF

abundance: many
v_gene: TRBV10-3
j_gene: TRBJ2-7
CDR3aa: CAISERQGVDEQYF

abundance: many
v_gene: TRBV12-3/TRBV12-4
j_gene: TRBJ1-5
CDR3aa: CASRPTGGNQPQHF

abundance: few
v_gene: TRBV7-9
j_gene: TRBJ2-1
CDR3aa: CASSHKGHLYNEQFF

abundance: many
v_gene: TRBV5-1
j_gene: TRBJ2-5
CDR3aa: CASSLLPGGPAETQYF

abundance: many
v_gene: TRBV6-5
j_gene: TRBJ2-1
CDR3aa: CASSYWAGNEQFF

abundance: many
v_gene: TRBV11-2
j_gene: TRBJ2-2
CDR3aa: CASSLVPDTGELFF

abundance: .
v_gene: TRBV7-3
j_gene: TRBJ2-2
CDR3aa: CASSLISGRNTGELFF

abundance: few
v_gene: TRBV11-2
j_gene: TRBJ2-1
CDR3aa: CASSYLAGGYNEQFF

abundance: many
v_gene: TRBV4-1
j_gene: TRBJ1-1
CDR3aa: CASSQGVRGTEAFF

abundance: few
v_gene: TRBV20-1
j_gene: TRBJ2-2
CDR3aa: CSARDRELAGGPMKAGELFF

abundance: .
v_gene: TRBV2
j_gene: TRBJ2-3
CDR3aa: CASSEWRTAHQYF

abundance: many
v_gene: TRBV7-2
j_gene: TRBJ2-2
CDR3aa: CASSFSGTGGELFF

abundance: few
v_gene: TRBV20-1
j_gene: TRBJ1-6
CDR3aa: CSAQDSENSPLHF

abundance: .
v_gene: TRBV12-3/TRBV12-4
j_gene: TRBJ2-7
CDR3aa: CASSPHRDSYEQYF

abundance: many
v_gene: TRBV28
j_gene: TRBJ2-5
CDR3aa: CASSRGVHQEAQYF

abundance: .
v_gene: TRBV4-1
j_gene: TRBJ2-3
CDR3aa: CASSQVVGTDTQYF

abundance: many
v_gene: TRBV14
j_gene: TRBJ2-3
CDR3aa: CASSQEAPLETDTQYF

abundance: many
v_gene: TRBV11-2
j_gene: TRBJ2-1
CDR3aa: CASSLDAINRAYNEQFF

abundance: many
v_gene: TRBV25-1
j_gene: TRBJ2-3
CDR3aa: CASSETGGTDTQYF